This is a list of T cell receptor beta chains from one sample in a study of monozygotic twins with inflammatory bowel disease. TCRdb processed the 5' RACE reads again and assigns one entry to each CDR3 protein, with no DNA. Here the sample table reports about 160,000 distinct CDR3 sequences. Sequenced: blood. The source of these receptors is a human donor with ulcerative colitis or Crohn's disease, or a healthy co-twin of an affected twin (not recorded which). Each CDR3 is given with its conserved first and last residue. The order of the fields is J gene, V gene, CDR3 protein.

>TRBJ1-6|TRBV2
CASSETAGDLPLHF
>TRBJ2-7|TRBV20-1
CSAPRDPYEQYF
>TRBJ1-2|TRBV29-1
CSVEGIRSRVEYGYTF
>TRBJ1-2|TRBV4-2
CASSQVPGGSYTF
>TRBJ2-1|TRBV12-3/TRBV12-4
CASSGGLAGANEQFF
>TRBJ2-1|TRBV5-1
CASRDMSYNEQFF
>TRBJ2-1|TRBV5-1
CASSSTSGISFEQFF
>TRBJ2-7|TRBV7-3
CASYPPDSGGNEQYF
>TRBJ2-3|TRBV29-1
CSVGTGGVDTQYF
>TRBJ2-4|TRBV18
CASSPNSGGDIQYF
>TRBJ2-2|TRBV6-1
CASSPSPGPSTGELFF
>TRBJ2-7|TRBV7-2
CASSFAGGIPYEQYF
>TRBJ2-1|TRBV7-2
CASSSQQGYEQFF
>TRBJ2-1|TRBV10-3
CAISRRTDNEQFF
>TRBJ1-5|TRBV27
CASSPGGGQPQHF
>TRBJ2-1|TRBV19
CASSQARQTEQFF
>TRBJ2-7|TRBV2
CASSEDDRVITYEQYF
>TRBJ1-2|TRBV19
CASSTAQGRAYGYTF
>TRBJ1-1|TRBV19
CASNSRGLNTEAFF
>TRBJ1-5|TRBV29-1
CSVGEGASNQPQHF
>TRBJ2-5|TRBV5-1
CASSLEGTGDLETQYF
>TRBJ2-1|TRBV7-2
CASSSLLAGDNEQFF
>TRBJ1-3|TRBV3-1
CASSQDYRATIYF
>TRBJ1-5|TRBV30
CAWRSSASNQPQHF
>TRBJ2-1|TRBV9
CASSGRDNEQFF
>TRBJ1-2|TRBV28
CASSRRDISGYTF
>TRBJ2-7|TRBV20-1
CSASRGQGDYEQYF
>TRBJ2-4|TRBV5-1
CASSLETRNIQYF
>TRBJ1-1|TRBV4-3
CASSQEWARSAEAFF
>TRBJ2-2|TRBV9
CASSPYLAGGTGELFF
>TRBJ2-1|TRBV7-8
CASSLPGLAGRDEQFF
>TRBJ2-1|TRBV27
CASSLTSGSANEQFF
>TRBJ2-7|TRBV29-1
CSVDWGDSYEQYF
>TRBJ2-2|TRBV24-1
CAKPGTANTGELFF
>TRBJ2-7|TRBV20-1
CSARRGKAYEQYF
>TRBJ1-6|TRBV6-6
CASSPSKNSPLHF
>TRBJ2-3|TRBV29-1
CSVAGDPSTDTQYF
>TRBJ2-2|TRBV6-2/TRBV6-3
CASSYSMGRVGTGELFF
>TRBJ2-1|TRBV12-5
CASGRSGTSYEQFF
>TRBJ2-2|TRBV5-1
CASSLAGGPAGELFF
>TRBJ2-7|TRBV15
CATSVGTRAWEQYF
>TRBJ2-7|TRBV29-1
CSVEQAAGGEQYF
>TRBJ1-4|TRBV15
CATSRGSDMDLIPNEKLFF
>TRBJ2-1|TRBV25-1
CASMAGYNEQFF
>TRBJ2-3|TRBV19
CASSIRPGGTDTQYF
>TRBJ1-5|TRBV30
CAWSRDSSNQPQHF
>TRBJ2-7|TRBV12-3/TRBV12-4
CASSLRLRDLDEQYF
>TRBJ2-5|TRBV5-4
CASSHTPGQGGTQYF
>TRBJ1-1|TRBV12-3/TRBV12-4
CASRQGLNTEAFF